A single T cell receptor beta chain is shown here with its context. The source of the sample is a study of blood T cell repertoires in COVID-19. For the study at large: T cells, B-cell-depleted T cells, or PBMCs supplied cDNA or gDNA.

The CDR3 has 17 amino acids. Germline lookup yields CDR1 SGHVS and CDR2 FQNEAQ. The V gene end was trimmed by 1 base and the J gene end by 4 bases; junction bases not matched to a gene: 7. The method was immunoSEQ multiplex PCR; TCRdb's version includes in-frame clones alone and lacks a portion of them. This table holds 40,000 to 45,000 clones, 89% found once. The source of this sequence is a man aged 45 to 65 with active COVID-19. V usage is TRBV7-8 and J usage is TRBJ2-2, with TRBD2 matching over 9 bases. Sequencing used peripheral blood. CDR3 bases: TGTGCCAGCAGCTTAGATGCGGGAGGGCCGAGCACCGGGGAGCTGTTTTTT. Its translation is CASSLDAGGPSTGELFF. The full variable domain, with the rest looked up from reference TRBV7-8 and TRBJ2-2, is GAGVSQSPRYKVAKRGQDVALRCDPISGHVSLFWYQQALGQGPEFLTYFQNEAQLDKSGLPSDRFFAERPEGSVSTLKIQRTQQEDSAVYLCASSLDAGGPSTGELFFGEGSRLTVL.